This T cell receptor (beta chain) was sequenced for a study of OX40 agonist ivuxolimab in advanced cancers. Germline assignment: CDR1 SQVTM and CDR2 ANQGSEA. The CDR3 loop spans 13 amino acids. The V gene lost 8 bases and the J gene lost 0 bases, with 13 bases spanning the gap. Method: immunoSEQ multiplex PCR; TCRdb's copy keeps in-frame clones and lacks some. The sample yields 35,000 to 45,000 clones, 82% seen once. The source of this sequence is an adult with an advanced solid tumor such as melanoma, head and neck, liver or kidney cancer. The sample here was CD4+ or CD8+ T cells sorted from blood, taken in a trial of the OX40 agonist ivuxolimab. The chain carries TRBV29-1 and TRBJ1-1; D is ambiguous. The CDR3: CSLRTDMNTEAFF. As DNA, the CDR3 is TGCAGCCTGCGGACGGATATGAACACTGAAGCTTTCTTT.